This entry lists 3 T cell receptor beta chains sequenced from one sample in a study of beta chain features in type 1 diabetes. Of the isolated RNA, all was reverse transcribed, and so the sequenced material was expressed TCRB transcripts. Sequencing was performed with immunoSEQ multiplex PCR; in TCRdb, only in-frame clones are kept and a portion is missing. The sample has hundreds of thousands of clones, roughly 31% seen once. Source material: naive CD4+ T cells from blood. The source of these receptors is a man younger than 35 in good health.

The V call is TRBV14, the J call TRBJ2-1; D call uncertain. This CDR3 comprises 16 residues. The V and J ends lost 1 base and 0 bases respectively, with 10 bases between them. Germline lookup yields CDR1 SGHDN and CDR2 FVKESK. The DNA for the CDR3 is TGTGCCAGCAGCCAAGTCTCTACTCTCTCCTACAATGAGCAGTTCTTC. This gives the protein CASSQVSTLSYNEQFF.

The chain links TRBV2 to TRBJ2-5, with 11 positions matching TRBD2. Germline-derived CDR1 and CDR2 are SNHLY and FYNNEI. Losses at the gene ends were 4 bases for V and 1 base for J; bases not matched to a gene: 5. The CDR3 is made up of 16 amino acids. The CDR3 nucleotides read TGTGCCAGCAGTGGACTAGCGGGGATCGGCCAAGAGACCCAGTACTTC. It specifies CASSGLAGIGQETQYF.

In regard to this clone: Other DNA sequences in the sample encode the same CDR3. V usage is TRBV7-2 and J usage is TRBJ2-3; D gene unclear. Trimming took 0 bases from V and 6 from J, leaving 4 bases between them. CDR1 SGHTA and CDR2 FQGNSA come from the germline V gene. The CDR3 totals 12 residues. The CDR3 protein is CASSLAVDTQYF. The CDR3 DNA is TGTGCCAGCAGCTTAGCGGTGGATACGCAGTATTTT.